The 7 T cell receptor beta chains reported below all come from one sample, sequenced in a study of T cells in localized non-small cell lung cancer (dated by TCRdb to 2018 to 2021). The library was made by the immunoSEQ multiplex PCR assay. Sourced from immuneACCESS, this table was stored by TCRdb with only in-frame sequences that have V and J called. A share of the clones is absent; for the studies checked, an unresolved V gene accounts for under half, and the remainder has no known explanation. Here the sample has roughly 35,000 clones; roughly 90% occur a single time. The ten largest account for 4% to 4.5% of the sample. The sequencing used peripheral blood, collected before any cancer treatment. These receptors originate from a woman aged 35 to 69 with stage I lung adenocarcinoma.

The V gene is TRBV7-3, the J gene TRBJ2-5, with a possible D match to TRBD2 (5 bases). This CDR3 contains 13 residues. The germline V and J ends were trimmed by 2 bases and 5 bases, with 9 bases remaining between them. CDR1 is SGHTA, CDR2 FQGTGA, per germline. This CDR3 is CASSLLGEETQYF. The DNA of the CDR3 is TGTGCCAGCAGCTTATTGGGAGAGGAGACCCAGTACTTC.

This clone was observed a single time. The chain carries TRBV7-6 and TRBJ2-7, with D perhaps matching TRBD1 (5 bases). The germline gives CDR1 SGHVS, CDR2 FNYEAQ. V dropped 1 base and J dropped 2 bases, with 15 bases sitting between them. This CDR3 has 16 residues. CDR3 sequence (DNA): TGTGCCAGCAGCTTAGTGACAGAAAAATCTACCTACGAGCAGTACTTC. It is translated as CASSLVTEKSTYEQYF.

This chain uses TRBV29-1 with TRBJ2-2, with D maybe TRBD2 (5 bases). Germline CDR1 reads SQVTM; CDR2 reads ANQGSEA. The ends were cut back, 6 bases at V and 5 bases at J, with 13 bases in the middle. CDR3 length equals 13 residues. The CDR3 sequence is CSVRDTGTGELFF. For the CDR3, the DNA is TGCAGCGTACGAGACACGGGGACCGGGGAGCTGTTTTTT.

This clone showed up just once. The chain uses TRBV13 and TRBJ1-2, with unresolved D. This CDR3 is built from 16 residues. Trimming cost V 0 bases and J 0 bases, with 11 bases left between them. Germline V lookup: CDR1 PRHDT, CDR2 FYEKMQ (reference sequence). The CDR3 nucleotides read TGTGCCAGCAGCTTAGGCCTCGTCACCTCTAACTATGGCTACACCTTC. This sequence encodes CASSLGLVTSNYGYTF.

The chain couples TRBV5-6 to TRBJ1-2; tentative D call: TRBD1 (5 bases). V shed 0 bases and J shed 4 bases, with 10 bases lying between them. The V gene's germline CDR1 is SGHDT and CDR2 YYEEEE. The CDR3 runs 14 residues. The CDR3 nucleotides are TGTGCCAGCAGCTTGGGGCAGGGAGTCTATGGCTACACCTTC. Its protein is CASSLGQGVYGYTF.

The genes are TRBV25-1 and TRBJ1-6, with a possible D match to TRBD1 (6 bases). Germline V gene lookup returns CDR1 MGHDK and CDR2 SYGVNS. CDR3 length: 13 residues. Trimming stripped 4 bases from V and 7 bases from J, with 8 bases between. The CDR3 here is CASSADRNSPLHF. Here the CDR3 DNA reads TGTGCCAGCAGTGCGGACAGAAATTCACCCCTCCACTTT.

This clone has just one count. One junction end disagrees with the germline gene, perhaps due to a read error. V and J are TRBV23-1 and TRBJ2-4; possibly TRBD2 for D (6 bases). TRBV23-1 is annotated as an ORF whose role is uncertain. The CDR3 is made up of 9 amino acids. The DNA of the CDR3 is TGCGCCAGCTCTCCGGGGGATTCCTTC. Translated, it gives CASSPGDSF.